The present TCR delta chain was sequenced within a study of γδ T cells in repeated Plasmodium falciparum infection. TCRdb reanalyzed the multiplex PCR reads using CATT. The sample yields tens of thousands of delta-chain clones, about 1.5% seen once. There are a few counts of this clone. This DNA translates differently at residue 10 from the TCRdb protein, which is that of a much larger clone; a read error is likely, and the protein shown is the DNA's own translation. Vgamma9/Vdelta2+ and Vdelta2-negative gammadelta T cells were flow-sorted from PBMC for bulk sequencing. The germline V gene encodes CDR1 GEAIGNYY and CDR2 EKD. The CDR3 contains 14 residues.

The chain recombines TRDV2 with TRDJ2; the match to TRDD3 covers 9 bases. TCRdb lists no J gene, so it was determined here by aligning the DNA to germline. The specimen was gamma-delta T cells from blood. The receptor was derived from a pool of human donors (malaria-infected and uninfected, not separated). The CDR3: CACDILGETVQLFF. The CDR3 DNA sequence: TGTGCCTGTGATATACTGGGGGAGACAGTACAACTCTTCTTT.